This record looks at one T cell receptor beta chain sequence and its context. Its antigen is currently unknown. This table comes from immunoSEQ multiplex PCR, and its TCRdb copy is limited to in-frame clones, with some not included. Here the sample spans some 170,000 clones, approximately 91% being singletons. Germline V gene sequence: CDR1 SGHTA, CDR2 FQGNSA. V was clipped by 5 bases and J by 6 bases; unmatched bases: 10. This CDR3 is 17 amino acids long. The entry originates in a study of lymphopenia after photon versus proton radiotherapy. Broader study findings: Proton therapy kept repertoires fairly stable, unlike photons, which gained effector/memory cells. Larger post-nadir TCR diversity loss correlated inversely with survival in deceased patients. Post-nadir diversity loss with photons came from oligoclonal expansion, particularly CD8+ Temra cells. Authors raise, but do not show, better survival with proton therapy.

This specimen was peripheral blood, taken from a patient treated with photon-based radiotherapy. This TCR was sampled from a man between 50 and 59 years old with gastric cancer. The chain joins TRBV7-2 to TRBJ2-1; 13 nucleotides line up with TRBD2. This chain's CDR3 is CASSPPPTSGRANEQFF. DNA of the CDR3: TGTGCCAGCAGCCCGCCACCTACTAGCGGGAGGGCCAATGAGCAGTTCTTC. Full variable domain (rest looked up from reference TRBV7-2 and TRBJ2-1): GAGVSQSPSNKVTEKGKDVELRCDPISGHTALYWYRQSLGQGLEFLIYFQGNSAPDKSGLPSDRFSAERTGGSVSTLTIQRTQQEDSAVYLCASSPPPTSGRANEQFFGPGTRLTVL.